This T cell receptor beta chain was observed in a study of neoadjuvant anti-PD-1 for oral cavity cancer. Profiling relied on immunoSEQ multiplex PCR, and the TCRdb table lists in-frame clones only, not all of them. The sample consists of about 12,000 clones, 71% of them appearing once. CDR3 length: 14 residues. The V gene's germline CDR1 is SQVTM and CDR2 ANQGSEA. The germline V and J ends were trimmed by 4 bases and 0 bases, with 12 bases remaining between them. Time point of the sample: after neoadjuvant nivolumab, at surgical resection. The TCR sequence derives from a person between 40 and 80 years old with oral cavity squamous cell carcinoma. The chain carries TRBV29-1 and TRBJ1-2; D call uncertain. Sequences were derived from PBMCs, sampled after nivolumab (anti-PD-1) treatment. Written as DNA, the CDR3 is TGCAGCGTTGGGGAGATCTTAACTAACTATGGCTACACCTTC. This gives the protein CSVGEILTNYGYTF.